The entry that follows covers one TCR beta chain sequence. Its antigen is not known. With a J-beta primer mix and a sample-barcoded 5' primer, a second PCR ran roughly 6 to 12 cycles. Each sample yielded at least 2.5 million CDR3-containing paired-end reads. Each CDR3 protein is one row after TCRdb ran MiXCR on the 5' RACE reads. The repertoire holds 1.5 million to 1.8 million distinct CDR3 sequences, with around 40% as singletons. These data are taken from a study of blood T cells in healthy people across ages. Points from the study as a whole: Among long-lived donors, naive CD4+ cells were more numerous and diversity higher than in aged donors. Bulk PBMC profiling left naive and antigen-experienced comparisons inconclusive. The recorded TCR beta diversity per million T cells decreased in a roughly linear manner with age.

With 7 bases clipped from V and 0 bases from J, the junction kept 4 bases outside the gene matches. CDR1 and CDR2 (germline): SQVTM, ANQGSEA. CDR3 length: 13 amino acids. The specimen sequenced was blood. The source is a woman aged 18-35 years in good health. The genes are TRBV29-1 and TRBJ2-3, with 7 bases lining up with TRBD2. CDR3 in amino acids: CSGISGSTDTQYF. In DNA, the CDR3 is TGCAGCGGGATTAGCGGGAGCACAGATACGCAGTATTTT.